The source of this TCR beta chain is a study of blood T cells in healthy people across ages. Findings and limits, study-wide: It was the long-lived donors that had more naive CD4+ cells and higher diversity than aged donors. Diversity figures derived from one million T cells were judged to underestimate the true value.

Combining a sample-barcoded 5' primer with a J-beta primer mix, a second PCR ran for roughly 7 to 12 cycles. MiXCR, applied by TCRdb to the 5' RACE reads, yields one record per CDR3 protein. This sample has hundreds of thousands of distinct CDR3 sequences, with 40% to 50% found just once. Trimming removed 8 bases from V and 11 bases from J; junction bases left unmatched: 14. The length of the CDR3 is 12 residues. The germline V gene has CDR1 GTSNPN and CDR2 SVGIG (reference sequence). This clonotype occurred a few times. Its specificity is unknown. Each sample had at least 6 million PBMCs isolated. The sequenced material came from blood. The sequence was collected from an elderly man in good health. The chain joins TRBV30 to TRBJ2-5; 7 nucleotides align to TRBD1. The CDR3, as DNA: TGTGCCACGGGACAGTCACGACTGGGGCAGTACTTC. As protein: CATGQSRLGQYF. The full variable domain, in which reference TRBV30 and TRBJ2-5 provide the parts outside the CDR3, is SQTIHQWPATLVQPVGSPLSLECTVEGTSNPNLYWYRQAAGRGLQLLFYSVGIGQISSEVPQNLSASRPQDRQFILSSKKLLLSDSGFYLCATGQSRLGQYFGPGTRLLVL.